This T cell receptor (beta chain) is from a study of glioma-infiltrating T cells after dendritic cell vaccination. About the study: Samples are from glioblastoma patients in Phase I and II dendritic cell vaccine trials. Between the early 2000s and the early 2010s, patients got autologous tumor lysate-pulsed dendritic cell vaccines.

Primers: 60 V beta forward and 13 J beta reverse. Clones were read by immunoSEQ multiplex PCR, and TCRdb kept only the in-frame ones, dropping some. The sample contains 100,000 or so clones, around 90% of which appear only once. This CDR3 region has 16 residues. The germline V gene encodes CDR1 GTSNPN and CDR2 SVGIG (reference sequence). The ends lost 3 bases at V and 0 bases at J; junction bases unmatched: 6. Time point in this sample: after dendritic cell vaccination, including at tumor progression/relapse. The study, taken as a whole, reports: Longer survival after dendritic cell vaccination followed higher pretreatment TIL content.

Regarding this clone: Its antigen is currently unknown.

This TCR was recovered from a human donor with glioblastoma. The sequenced sample was blood, obtained after dendritic cell vaccination. The chain is built from TRBV30 and TRBJ2-5; 11 bases line up with TRBD2. The CDR3 loop reads CAWRLAGEHYQETQYF. The CDR3 bases are TGTGCCTGGAGACTAGCGGGGGAGCACTACCAAGAGACCCAGTACTTC.